What follows are 27 T cell receptor beta chains derived from one specimen sequenced in a study of blood T cell repertoires in COVID-19. Some clones are missing from TCRdb's copy, which holds only in-frame ones; the method was immunoSEQ multiplex PCR. The sample lists around 230,000 clones, 65% to 85% occurring once. Sequenced sample: peripheral blood. The receptor source for this set is a woman older than 75 with acute or convalescent COVID-19.

The chain carries TRBV29-1 and TRBJ2-3, with D perhaps matching TRBD2 (7 bases). Germline assignment: CDR1 SQVTM and CDR2 ANQGSEA. V lost 1 base to trimming and J lost 5 bases, with 16 bases between them. There are 15 residues in the CDR3. CDR3 bases: TGCAGCGTTGAAGGGAGGGGGGGCGCAGGAGATACGCAGTATTTT. It codes for CSVEGRGGAGDTQYF.

The chain combines TRBV3-1 (or the pseudogene TRBV3-2) with TRBJ2-7; D is undetermined. CDR3 length equals 13 residues. The V and J ends lost 2 bases and 5 bases respectively, with 10 bases between them. Germline CDR1 is LGHDT and CDR2 is YNNKEL (reference sequence). For the CDR3, the DNA is TGTGCCAGCAGCCAAATTTCTCCGGACGAGCAGTACTTC. This translates into CASSQISPDEQYF.

A note on this clone: The same CDR3 is also encoded by other DNA sequences in this sample. The chain links TRBV19 to TRBJ2-2; no clear D. V was clipped by 3 bases and J by 1 base, with 6 bases between them. The germline V gene has CDR1 LNHDA and CDR2 SQIVND (reference sequence). This CDR3 region has 14 residues. The CDR3 sequence is CASSIGGNTGELFF. Here the CDR3 DNA reads TGTGCCAGTAGTATCGGTGGGAACACCGGGGAGCTGTTTTTT.

V and J are TRBV19 and TRBJ1-1; TRBD1 aligns across 9 bases. CDR1 is LNHDA, CDR2 SQIVND, per germline (reference sequence). Trimming at V came to 5 bases and at J to 3 bases, leaving 7 bases not matched to a gene. The CDR3 totals 15 residues. CDR3 in DNA: TGTGCCAGTAGTCCCACGGGACAGGGTTACACTGAAGCTTTCTTT. Translating it yields CASSPTGQGYTEAFF.

The CDR3 is CASSVNSGNTIYF. In DNA form, the CDR3 reads TGTGCCAGCTCCGTAAACTCTGGAAACACCATATATTTT. The V call is TRBV19, the J call TRBJ1-3, with no clear D. Germline V lookup: CDR1 LNHDA, CDR2 SQIVND (reference sequence). There are 13 residues in the CDR3. Trimming pared 9 bases from V and 0 bases from J, leaving 9 bases between.

The CDR3 region has the DNA TGTGCCAGCAGTGGAGCGGGAGGGCCGCGAGAGCAGTACTTC. Residues: CASSGAGGPREQYF. The V and J genes are TRBV6-1 and TRBJ2-7; 10 positions match TRBD2. The germline gives CDR1 MNHNS, CDR2 SASEGT. The CDR3 consists of 14 residues. The V gene end was trimmed by 4 bases and the J gene end by 7 bases; junction bases not matched to a gene: 7.

The chain combines TRBV27 with TRBJ2-1; 9 bases agree with TRBD2. The CDR3 covers 14 residues. V was pared by 6 bases and J by 10 bases, with 10 bases of the junction left unmatched. Germline V gene data show CDR1 as MNHEY and CDR2 as SMNVEV (reference sequence). The CDR3 region has the DNA TGTGCCAGCAGGACCCCTAGCGGGATATGGGAGCAGTTCTTC. It is translated as CASRTPSGIWEQFF.

In its sample, this clone was seen many times. V gene TRBV7-9 combines with J gene TRBJ1-5; D not resolved. The V gene's germline CDR1 is SEHNR and CDR2 FQNEAQ (reference sequence). The CDR3 has 12 residues. The V gene lost 1 base and the J gene lost 7 bases, with 5 bases spanning the gap. As DNA, the CDR3 is TGTGCCAGCAGCTTAGACAACCAGCCCCAGCATTTT. It yields the protein CASSLDNQPQHF.

This clone was picked up a small number of times. This sequence joins TRBV30 and TRBJ1-4; 7 nucleotides align to TRBD1. The CDR3 loop spans 14 amino acids. The germline V gene encodes CDR1 GTSNPN and CDR2 SVGIG (reference sequence). V lost 0 bases to trimming and J lost 8 bases; unmatched junction nucleotides: 6. CDR3 DNA sequence: TGTGCCTGGAGTGTACAGACAGGGTGGGAAAAACTGTTTTTT. Translation gives CAWSVQTGWEKLFF.

The gene calls are TRBV7-3 and TRBJ2-1; D might be TRBD2 (5 bases). CDR1 is SGHTA, CDR2 FQGTGA, per germline. Trimming shortened V by 2 bases and J by 8 bases, and 7 bases separated the two germline ends. CDR3 length: 12 amino acids. As DNA, the CDR3 is TGTGCCAGCAGCTTAGGGAGCTATGAGCAGTTCTTC. Amino acids: CASSLGSYEQFF.

This clone was recorded once. The chain uses TRBV5-5 and TRBJ1-5; TRBD1 matches at 9 bases. The CDR3 is 16 amino acids. V shed 4 bases, J shed 0 bases, and the junction held 5 bases outside the gene matches. The germline gives CDR1 SGHKS, CDR2 YYEKEE (reference sequence). DNA of the CDR3: TGTGCCAGCAGCCCAGACAGGGGGATTAGCAATCAGCCCCAGCATTTT. It yields the protein CASSPDRGISNQPQHF.

The genes are TRBV5-1 and TRBJ2-5; the match to TRBD1 covers 12 bases. Germline V gives CDR1 SGHRS, CDR2 YFSETQ. The CDR3 is 15 residues long. Trimming removed 4 bases from V and 4 bases from J; junction bases left unmatched: 5. The CDR3 DNA follows: TGCGCCAGCAGCCCAGGGACAGGGGGCAGAGAGACCCAGTACTTC. Its translation is CASSPGTGGRETQYF.

This clone was observed a single time. The CDR3 region is CASSELTGGSGNTIYF. In nucleotides, the CDR3 is TGTGCCAGCAGTGAGTTGACAGGGGGCTCTGGAAACACCATATATTTT. The genes are TRBV25-1 and TRBJ1-3; 9 bases align to TRBD1. Germline V gene lookup returns CDR1 MGHDK and CDR2 SYGVNS. V lost 3 bases and J lost 0; bases outside the gene matches: 3. The CDR3 consists of 16 residues. Variable domain in full (rest from reference TRBV25-1 and TRBJ1-3): EADIYQTPRYLVIGTGKKITLECSQTMGHDKMYWYQQDPGMELHLIHYSYGVNSTEKGDLSSESTVSRIRTEHFPLTLESARPSHTSQYLCASSELTGGSGNTIYFGEGSWLTVV.

The J gene is TRBJ2-7, the V gene TRBV4-1, with 8 bases aligning to TRBD1. Germline V gene lookup returns CDR1 MGHRA and CDR2 YSYEKL. Losses at the gene ends were 0 bases for V and 3 bases for J; bases not matched to a gene: 4. The CDR3 contains 15 residues. The chain's CDR3 is CASSQEGQGDYEQYF. CDR3 coding DNA: TGCGCCAGCAGCCAAGAAGGACAGGGTGACTACGAGCAGTACTTC.

CDR3: CASSPGTGNYGYTF. CDR3 DNA: TGTGCCAGCAGTCCTGGGACAGGGAACTATGGCTACACCTTC. V and J are TRBV28 and TRBJ1-2; 9 bases agree with TRBD1. Per germline, CDR1 MDHEN and CDR2 SYDVKM. CDR3 length: 14 residues. V shed 5 bases, J shed 2 bases, and the junction held 3 bases outside the gene matches.

The rearrangement uses TRBV6-6 and TRBJ2-1; TRBD2 aligns across 9 bases. Germline V lookup: CDR1 MNHNY, CDR2 SVGAGI (reference sequence). The CDR3 has 17 amino acids. Trimming cost V 5 bases and J 2 bases; bases outside gene matches: 10. This CDR3 reads CASSLGGAGGAYNEQFF. The CDR3 nucleotides are TGTGCCAGCAGTCTAGGAGGAGCGGGAGGAGCCTACAATGAGCAGTTCTTC.

The V call is TRBV5-1, the J call TRBJ2-3; D is ambiguous. V was cut by 0 bases and J by 1 base, with 15 bases left in between. Germline V gene sequence: CDR1 SGHRS, CDR2 YFSETQ. The CDR3 is 17 residues long. The CDR3 bases are TGCGCCAGCAGCTTGGAGGAGTCTCTCCGCGGCACAGATACGCAGTATTTT. Translating it yields CASSLEESLRGTDTQYF.

V and J are TRBV6-5 and TRBJ2-6, with TRBD1 matching over 7 bases. The germline CDR1 and CDR2 sequences are MNHEY and SVGAGI. The CDR3 is 16 residues long. The V and J ends lost 2 bases and 12 bases, in that order; junction bases with no gene match: 13. The DNA of the CDR3 is TGTGCCAGCAGTTACGGACAGGTCTACCCTTCAGGCGTCCTGACTTTC. The encoded protein is CASSYGQVYPSGVLTF.

The V and J genes are TRBV2 and TRBJ2-1; 11 positions match TRBD2. V gave up 1 base and J gave up 8 bases; unmatched junction bases: 7. This CDR3 is 16 amino acids long. Germline V gene data show CDR1 as SNHLY and CDR2 as FYNNEI. The CDR3: CASSEGTSGSMDEQFF. The CDR3 bases are TGTGCCAGCAGTGAAGGCACTAGCGGGAGTATGGATGAGCAGTTCTTC.

The V gene is TRBV3-1 (or the pseudogene TRBV3-2), the J gene TRBJ1-5, with TRBD1 matching over 9 bases. V shed 4 bases and J 1 base; nucleotides not matched to a gene: 5. CDR1 is LGHDT and CDR2 is YNNKEL in the germline V gene (reference sequence). The CDR3 extends over 16 amino acids. CDR3 in amino acids: CASSLGTGRSNQPQHF. The CDR3 nucleotides read TGTGCCAGCAGCCTCGGGACAGGGCGGAGCAATCAGCCCCAGCATTTT.

V and J are TRBV2 and TRBJ2-5; D is possibly TRBD2 (6 bases). V dropped 7 bases and J dropped 2 bases, with 17 bases sitting between them. The germline V gene has CDR1 SNHLY and CDR2 FYNNEI. The CDR3 is 15 residues long. The CDR3 spells CASNIPGLIQETQYF. In DNA form, the CDR3 reads TGTGCCAGCAATATCCCGGGACTTATACAAGAGACCCAGTACTTC. Using reference TRBV2 and TRBJ2-5 for the parts outside the CDR3, the full variable domain is EPEVTQTPSHQVTQMGQEVILRCVPISNHLYFYWYRQILGQKVEFLVSFYNNEISEKSEIFDDQFSVERPDGSNFTLKIRSTKLEDSAMYFCASNIPGLIQETQYFGPGTRLLVL.

This chain joins TRBV6-5 and TRBJ2-5; the match to TRBD1 covers 10 bases. The CDR3 consists of 15 residues. After removal of 2 bases from V and 5 bases from J, the junction contained 5 bases not matched to a gene. Per the germline V gene, CDR1 is MNHEY and CDR2 is SVGAGI. Here the CDR3 DNA reads TGTGCCAGCAGTTACGGGGGACAGGGGTACGAGACCCAGTACTTC. Translation: CASSYGGQGYETQYF.

The chain employs TRBV5-1 and TRBJ2-3, with 12 bases matching TRBD2. The germline V gene encodes CDR1 SGHRS and CDR2 YFSETQ. Trimming removed 3 bases from V and 1 base from J; junction bases left unmatched: 12. The CDR3 consists of 19 residues. The CDR3 sequence is CASSWLTSGSASRTDTQYF. DNA of the CDR3: TGCGCCAGCAGCTGGCTGACTAGCGGGAGTGCCTCTCGCACAGATACGCAGTATTTT.

V gene TRBV28 combines with J gene TRBJ2-1; D might be TRBD2 (5 bases). CDR3 length: 13 amino acids. V lost 3 bases to trimming and J lost 5 bases, with 8 bases between them. The germline CDR1 and CDR2 sequences are MDHEN and SYDVKM. The CDR3: CASSLGANNEQFF. The CDR3 region has the DNA TGTGCCAGCAGTTTGGGAGCCAACAATGAGCAGTTCTTC.

The chain has TRBV6-2 or TRBV6-3 and TRBJ2-7; 9 bases fit TRBD2. Germline V CDR1 and CDR2: MNHEY, SVGEGT. This CDR3 is 15 amino acids long. Germline trimming cut 1 base from V and 2 bases from J; bases unmatched to any gene: 3. This chain's CDR3 is CASSYLVAGAYEQYF. The CDR3 region has the DNA TGTGCCAGCAGTTACTTGGTAGCGGGGGCCTACGAGCAGTACTTC.

V is TRBV12-3 or TRBV12-4 and J is TRBJ2-7; the D is unclear. V was clipped by 3 bases and J by 3 bases, with 6 bases between them. The CDR3 consists of 12 residues. The CDR3 reads CASSFGLYEQYF. CDR3 DNA: TGTGCCAGCAGTTTTGGCCTCTACGAGCAGTACTTC.

The chain links TRBV6-5 to TRBJ2-5; 7 nucleotides align to TRBD2. The CDR3 contains 15 residues. Losses at the gene ends were 8 bases for V and 5 bases for J; bases not matched to a gene: 14. Germline loops: CDR1 MNHEY, CDR2 SVGAGI. The DNA of the CDR3 is TGTGCCAGCCAGCCGGACATCTCGCGGGGGGAGACCCAGTACTTC. Translation gives CASQPDISRGETQYF.